These 4 T cell receptor beta chains share one sample of origin, sequenced in a study of T-cell reconstitution after alpha-beta-depleted transplantation in children. Unique molecular identifiers were incorporated during preparation of the TCRbeta library. From the PCR reads, TCRdb called clonotypes with MiXCR, one entry per CDR3 protein. In the table there are 490,000 or so distinct CDR3 sequences, roughly 10% of which are singletons. Sequenced material: PBMCs, taken before TCRalphabeta/CD19-depleted stem cell transplant. These receptor sequences come from a child aged 2-15 years with inherited bone marrow failure, due to receive a stem cell transplant.

In this sample, this clonotype turned up many times. The chain links TRBV4-2 to TRBJ2-1, with 12 bases aligning to TRBD2. This CDR3 has 21 residues. Looked up from germline, CDR1 is LGHNA and CDR2 is YNFKEQ. V shed 4 bases and J 0 bases; nucleotides not matched to a gene: 16. The DNA of the CDR3 is TGTGCCAGCAGCCCTTCTCTGACTAGCGGGAGAGGGGGCCGCTCCTACAATGAGCAGTTCTTC. This encodes CASSPSLTSGRGGRSYNEQFF.

This clonotype was counted at least ten times. The chain links TRBV12-3 or TRBV12-4 to TRBJ2-7, with D uncertain. This CDR3 has 12 residues. The ends were cut back, 3 bases at V and 5 bases at J, with 8 bases in the middle. The CDR3: CASSFPLDEQYF. For the CDR3, the DNA is TGTGCCAGCAGTTTTCCTCTAGACGAGCAGTACTTC.

This clonotype has ten or more counts. The chain has TRBV18 and TRBJ2-1; 7 bases are a match to TRBD2. V shed 4 bases, J shed 9 bases, and the junction held 6 bases outside the gene matches. The germline V gene has CDR1 KGHSH and CDR2 LQKENI. This CDR3 comprises 13 residues. This CDR3 reads CASSQTWGGEQFF. The CDR3 DNA reads TGTGCCAGCTCACAGACTTGGGGGGGTGAGCAGTTCTTC.

The chain is built from TRBV15 and TRBJ1-6; D call uncertain. CDR1 is LNHNV, CDR2 YYDKDF, per germline (reference sequence). The CDR3 extends over 14 amino acids. V dropped 0 bases and J dropped 8 bases, with 8 bases sitting between them. The CDR3 DNA reads TGTGCCACCAGCAGAGATCTAGGATATTCACCCCTCCACTTT. Translating gives CATSRDLGYSPLHF.